The 26 T cell receptor beta chains below were found in one sample sequenced in a study of T-cell memory formation after mild COVID-19. TCRdb independently ran MiXCR on the 5' RACE reads; one entry per CDR3 protein. In the table there are about 190,000 distinct CDR3 sequences, around 19% of which are singletons. The specimen was PBMCs or a T cell subset sorted from them (not recorded which). Receptors originate from an adult woman who had mild COVID-19 (a few samples of this study predate the infection). Cell type and time point are not known.

A few counts support this clonotype. The chain has TRBV7-3 and TRBJ2-2, with D uncertain. Trimming left V 4 bases short and J 5 bases short, with 11 bases between. CDR1 is SGHTA and CDR2 is FQGTGA in the germline V gene. There are 14 residues in the CDR3. The CDR3 spells CASSSHTDTGELFF. Written as DNA, the CDR3 is TGTGCCAGCAGCTCACACACCGATACCGGGGAGCTGTTTTTT. Using reference TRBV7-3 and TRBJ2-2 for the parts outside the CDR3, the full variable domain is GAGVSQTPSNKVTEKGKYVELRCDPISGHTALYWYRQSLGQGPEFLIYFQGTGAADDSGLPNDRFFAVRPEGSVSTLKIQRTERGDSAVYLCASSSHTDTGELFFGEGSRLTVL.

The V and J genes are TRBV20-1 and TRBJ2-7; 7 bases agree with TRBD1. CDR1 is DFQATT, CDR2 SNEGSKA, per germline (reference sequence). The CDR3 runs 13 residues. V shed 8 bases and J 0 bases; nucleotides not matched to a gene: 7. CDR3 nucleotides: TGCAGTTCCCACAGGGGCAGCTCCTACGAGCAGTACTTC. This codes for CSSHRGSSYEQYF.

The V and J genes are TRBV7-2 and TRBJ2-6, with a weak D call TRBD2 (5 bases). Trimming shortened V by 1 base and J by 13 bases, and 17 bases separated the two germline ends. CDR3 length: 15 amino acids. In germline, CDR1 is SGHTA, CDR2 FQGNSA. This CDR3 reads CASSLGGQAVEVLTF. CDR3 sequence (DNA): TGTGCCAGCAGCTTAGGCGGGCAGGCCGTAGAAGTCCTGACTTTC.

The rearrangement links TRBV29-1 to TRBJ1-1; D call uncertain. The CDR3 sequence is 13 residues long. Germline V lookup: CDR1 SQVTM, CDR2 ANQGSEA. V lost 7 bases to trimming and J lost 2 bases, with 14 bases between them. The CDR3 spells CSAQPTPNTEAFF. The CDR3 coding sequence is TGCAGCGCTCAACCCACACCCAACACTGAAGCTTTCTTT.

There are a few counts of this clonotype. This chain uses TRBV24-1 with TRBJ1-1; D not certain. Between the trimmed V and J ends, which lost 5 bases and 1 base, there was a span of 10 bases. The CDR3 contains 14 residues. Germline V gene sequence: CDR1 KGHDR, CDR2 SFDVKD. The CDR3 reads CATSGTAANTEAFF. The CDR3 DNA follows: TGTGCCACCAGTGGGACCGCCGCGAACACTGAAGCTTTCTTT.

There are a few counts of this clonotype. This chain joins TRBV12-3 or TRBV12-4 and TRBJ2-3; the D gene is possibly TRBD2 (5 bases). This CDR3 is built from 14 residues. The V end lost 3 bases, the J end lost 4 bases, and 11 bases lay between the germline ends. The CDR3: CASSFGGSPDTQYF. CDR3 nucleotide sequence: TGTGCCAGCAGTTTCGGTGGGAGCCCAGATACGCAGTATTTT.

This chain joins TRBV20-1 and TRBJ1-2, with 10 bases matching TRBD1. CDR3 size: 15 residues. Looked up from germline, CDR1 is DFQATT and CDR2 is SNEGSKA (reference sequence). With 6 bases clipped from V and 2 bases from J, the junction kept 9 bases outside the gene matches. The CDR3 region has the DNA TGCAGTGCCCGAGACAGGGGGCGCGTCAACTATGGCTACACCTTC. This codes for CSARDRGRVNYGYTF.

Concerning this clonotype: This may stem from a read error, because a much larger clone lies one nucleotide away. The J gene is TRBJ2-7, the V gene TRBV7-2; D gene uncertain. The CDR3 runs 13 residues. CDR1 and CDR2 from the germline V gene are SGHTA and FQGNSA. CDR3 amino acids: CASSPRSSDEQYF. CDR3 nucleotides: TGTGCCAGCAGCCCCAGGAGCTCCGACGAGCAGTACTTC.

V usage is TRBV12-3 or TRBV12-4 and J usage is TRBJ2-5; no clear D gene. The CDR3 totals 15 residues. Trimming pared 6 bases from V and 5 bases from J, leaving 19 bases between. The CDR3 reads CASSPMLRRSETQYF. CDR3 coding DNA: TGTGCCAGCAGCCCTATGCTGCGTAGATCTGAGACCCAGTACTTC.

This clonotype showed up just a few times. The gene calls are TRBV7-2 and TRBJ2-7; D is unresolved. Trimming stripped 1 base from V and 6 bases from J, with 10 bases between. Germline values: CDR1 SGHTA, CDR2 FQGNSA. The CDR3 is 13 amino acids. The CDR3, as DNA: TGTGCCAGCAGCTTAGTTATGGCTACCGAGCAGTACTTC. Its protein is CASSLVMATEQYF.

Only a few counts were recorded for this clonotype. The rearrangement links TRBV5-6 to TRBJ2-3; D possibly corresponds to TRBD2 (6 bases). This CDR3 comprises 17 residues. Germline V gene data show CDR1 as SGHDT and CDR2 as YYEEEE. V was clipped by 2 bases and J by 2 bases, with 18 bases between them. The CDR3 coding sequence is TGTGCCAGCAGCTTTTGGGGGGTAGCTCCTTTCACAGATACGCAGTATTTT. This codes for CASSFWGVAPFTDTQYF.

This clonotype was recorded a few times. The chain is built from TRBV11-1 and TRBJ2-1, with 9 bases fitting TRBD2. The CDR3 loop spans 17 amino acids. The J segment lost 8 bases and the V segment lost 5 bases, leaving 16 bases of the junction unmatched. Germline assignment: CDR1 SGHAT and CDR2 FQDESV (reference sequence). The CDR3 protein is CASSPRAGGPNEHEQFF. The CDR3 coding sequence is TGTGCCAGCAGCCCGCGGGCGGGAGGGCCCAATGAACATGAGCAGTTCTTC. Filled out from reference TRBV11-1 and TRBJ2-1, the complete variable domain reads EAEVAQSPRYKITEKSQAVAFWCDPISGHATLYWYRQILGQGPELLVQFQDESVVDDSQLPKDRFSAERLKGVDSTLKIQPAELGDSAMYLCASSPRAGGPNEHEQFFGPGTRLTVL.

This clonotype was seen only a few times. The chain has TRBV12-3 or TRBV12-4 and TRBJ2-7; 10 nucleotides agree with TRBD2. This CDR3 spans 15 amino acids. The trim removed 8 bases at V and 1 base at J, leaving 8 bases unmatched. The CDR3 spells CASAAASGGSYEQYF. CDR3 DNA: TGTGCCAGCGCGGCGGCTAGCGGGGGTTCCTACGAGCAGTACTTC.

A few counts support this clonotype. V is TRBV4-1 and J is TRBJ1-2; D perhaps matches TRBD1 (5 bases). This CDR3 has 15 residues. CDR1 is MGHRA and CDR2 is YSYEKL in the germline V gene. The V end lost 1 base, the J end lost 3 bases, and 12 bases lay between the germline ends. The CDR3: CASSQGETGDYGYTF. CDR3 DNA: TGCGCCAGCAGCCAAGGGGAAACAGGAGACTATGGCTACACCTTC.

This clonotype was seen only a few times. The V gene is TRBV7-8, the J gene TRBJ2-1; 7 bases line up with TRBD2. The V gene's germline CDR1 is SGHVS and CDR2 FQNEAQ. This CDR3 is built from 15 residues. With V trimmed by 1 base and J by 8 bases, 8 bases remained unmatched. CDR3 nucleotides: TGTGCCAGCAGCTTAGACGGGAGGTCCAATGATGAGCAGTTCTTC. Translated: CASSLDGRSNDEQFF.

This clonotype appeared many times. V usage is TRBV6-2 or TRBV6-3 and J usage is TRBJ2-7, with a tentative D call TRBD2 (6 bases). With 7 bases removed from V and 2 bases from J, the gap between germline ends came to 18 bases. The CDR3 extends over 15 amino acids. Germline loops: CDR1 MNHEY, CDR2 SVGEGT. This chain's CDR3 is CASTQGGFGTYEQYF. The CDR3 nucleotides are TGTGCCAGCACCCAGGGAGGATTCGGCACCTACGAGCAGTACTTC.

This sequence joins TRBV7-2 and TRBJ1-1, with 9 bases identical to TRBD1. The CDR3 has 16 residues. The germline V gene has CDR1 SGHTA and CDR2 FQGNSA. The junction had 4 bases not matched to a gene; V was cut back by 2 bases and J by 0 bases. CDR3 region: CASSLRQGGMNTEAFF. Written as DNA, the CDR3 is TGTGCCAGCAGCTTAAGACAGGGGGGCATGAACACTGAAGCTTTCTTT.

In this sample, this clonotype turned up a few times. The chain is built from TRBV6-2 or TRBV6-3 and TRBJ2-2, with D maybe TRBD1 (5 bases). Germline CDR1 and CDR2: MNHEY and SVGEGT. This CDR3 region has 17 residues. V dropped 0 bases and J dropped 0 bases, with 11 bases sitting between them. The CDR3 nucleotides read TGTGCCAGCAGTTACTCGAAGGGGCACGCGAACACCGGGGAGCTGTTTTTT. Encoded protein: CASSYSKGHANTGELFF.

This clonotype was observed a handful of times. DNA of the CDR3: TGCGCCAGCAGCCAAGCCCAGGAGGGCCACCAGCCCTACACCTTC. Protein: CASSQAQEGHQPYTF. V is TRBV4-3 and J is TRBJ1-2; no definite D call. CDR1 LGHNA and CDR2 YSLEER come from the germline V gene. The CDR3 covers 15 residues. Trimming removed 1 base at V and 10 bases at J, with 19 bases between.

The rearrangement links TRBV6-1 to TRBJ1-3; D may be TRBD1 (5 bases). V was clipped by 7 bases and J by 0 bases, with 16 bases between them. The CDR3 extends over 16 amino acids. The germline gives CDR1 MNHNS, CDR2 SASEGT. CDR3 sequence reads: CASTPTAFHSGNTIYF. Written as DNA, the CDR3 is TGTGCCAGCACTCCGACAGCCTTCCACTCTGGAAACACCATATATTTT.

This clonotype has only a few counts. V gene TRBV12-3 or TRBV12-4 combines with J gene TRBJ2-6; 7 bases line up with TRBD1. This CDR3 has 14 amino acids. With V trimmed by 8 bases and J by 2 bases, 3 bases remained unmatched. The CDR3 loop is CASGQVPGANVLTF. CDR3 nucleotides: TGTGCCAGCGGACAGGTCCCTGGGGCCAACGTCCTGACTTTC.

This clonotype was observed a handful of times. The chain recombines TRBV7-2 with TRBJ2-3; D possibly corresponds to TRBD1 (7 bases). The CDR3 runs to 17 residues. Trimming removed 1 base at V and 7 bases at J, with 21 bases between. Germline lookup yields CDR1 SGHTA and CDR2 FQGNSA. The DNA for the CDR3 is TGTGCCAGCAGCTTAGGCCGTGGAGGGGGCAACATGTATACGCAGTATTTT. This translates into CASSLGRGGGNMYTQYF. The full variable domain, rest sourced from reference TRBV7-2 and TRBJ2-3, is GAGVSQSPSNKVTEKGKDVELRCDPISGHTALYWYRQSLGQGLEFLIYFQGNSAPDKSGLPSDRFSAERTGGSVSTLTIQRTQQEDSAVYLCASSLGRGGGNMYTQYFGPGTRLTVL.

This clonotype has more than one count but fewer than ten. The V gene is TRBV6-5, the J gene TRBJ1-6; D perhaps matches TRBD1 (5 bases). The CDR3 runs 14 residues. Looked up from germline, CDR1 is MNHEY and CDR2 is SVGAGI. Trimming cost V 2 bases and J 10 bases, with 12 bases left between them. CDR3 amino acids: CASSYMGVRSPLHF. The CDR3 coding sequence is TGTGCCAGCAGTTACATGGGGGTGAGGTCACCCCTCCACTTT.

The chain couples TRBV12-3 or TRBV12-4 to TRBJ1-2, with no clear D. The CDR3 runs to 12 residues. V lost 6 bases, J lost 3 bases, and 8 bases lay in between. DNA for the CDR3: TGTGCCAGCAGGCTCAGCTACTATGGCTACACCTTC. Protein sequence: CASRLSYYGYTF.

The chain has TRBV12-3 or TRBV12-4 and TRBJ1-1; D gene ambiguous. The CDR3 sequence is 14 residues long. V gave up 4 bases and J gave up 5 bases, with 14 bases separating them. CDR3 in amino acids: CASSSGPGRTEAFF. The DNA of the CDR3 is TGTGCCAGCAGTTCGGGTCCCGGGCGGACTGAAGCTTTCTTT.

This chain connects TRBV5-1 to TRBJ2-2, with 9 positions matching TRBD2. The trim removed 1 base at V and 4 bases at J, leaving 5 bases unmatched. This CDR3 is built from 16 residues. Germline V gene lookup returns CDR1 SGHRS and CDR2 YFSETQ. This CDR3 is CASSLSVAGVTGELFF. The CDR3 bases are TGCGCCAGCAGCTTGTCCGTAGCGGGAGTCACCGGGGAGCTGTTTTTT. Variable domain in full (rest from reference TRBV5-1 and TRBJ2-2): KAGVTQTPRYLIKTRGQQVTLSCSPISGHRSVSWYQQTPGQGLQFLFEYFSETQRNKGNFPGRFSGRQFSNSRSEMNVSTLELGDSALYLCASSLSVAGVTGELFFGEGSRLTVL.